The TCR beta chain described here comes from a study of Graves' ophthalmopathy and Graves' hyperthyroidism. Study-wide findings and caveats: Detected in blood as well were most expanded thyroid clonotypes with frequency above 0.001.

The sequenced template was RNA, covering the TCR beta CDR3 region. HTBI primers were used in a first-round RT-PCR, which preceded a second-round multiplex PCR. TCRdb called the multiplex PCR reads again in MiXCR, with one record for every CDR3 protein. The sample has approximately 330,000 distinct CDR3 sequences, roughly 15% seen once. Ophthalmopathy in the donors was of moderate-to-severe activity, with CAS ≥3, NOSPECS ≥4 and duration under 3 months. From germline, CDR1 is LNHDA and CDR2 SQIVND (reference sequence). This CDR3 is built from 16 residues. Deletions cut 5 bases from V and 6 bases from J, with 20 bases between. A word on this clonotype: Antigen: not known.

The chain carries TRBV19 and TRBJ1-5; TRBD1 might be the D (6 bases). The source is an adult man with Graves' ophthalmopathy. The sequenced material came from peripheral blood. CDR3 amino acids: CASSLGGGRWVQPQHF. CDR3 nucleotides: TGTGCCAGTAGTCTTGGCGGGGGGCGCTGGGTTCAGCCCCAGCATTTT.